This TCR beta chain was recovered during a study of blood T cell repertoires in COVID-19. Whole-study context: Samples taken during acute and convalescent COVID-19 were collected in the United States, Italy and Spain. The analysed material was cDNA or gDNA that came from T cells, B-cell-depleted T cells, or PBMCs.

The assay was immunoSEQ multiplex PCR, and TCRdb's table has in-frame clones only and misses some. This table has approximately 130,000 clones, roughly four fifths appearing once. The CDR3 totals 19 residues. V dropped 0 bases and J dropped 12 bases, with 33 bases sitting between them. CDR1 is GTSNPN, CDR2 SVGIG, per germline (reference sequence). Donors were grouped by their self-reported clinical history. Two negative PCRs, clearance, or symptom resolution characterized the recovered Cohort 3 donors. The clonotype comes from a man aged 25 to 40 who had recovered from COVID-19. V usage is TRBV30 and J usage is TRBJ2-1; a weak D match, TRBD2 (7 bases). Material for sequencing was PBMCs or T cells enriched from blood (not recorded which). CDR3: CAWSVRPGEGGSSLHRQFF. CDR3 DNA sequence: TGTGCCTGGAGTGTACGGCCAGGGGAGGGCGGGAGTTCCCTACATAGGCAGTTCTTC.